This T cell receptor (beta chain) comes out of a study of cytomegalovirus exposure and HLA in healthy donors. Overall study findings and caveats: There were under 200 TCR beta chains listed as cytomegalovirus-associated. Researchers reported in a later analysis that a missense DCLRE1C variant was tied to TCR beta V- and J-gene trimming.

It was with 60 Vbeta and 13 Jbeta primers that the PCR ran. Sequencing was performed with immunoSEQ multiplex PCR; in TCRdb, only in-frame clones are kept and a portion is missing. Altogether 95,000 to 100,000 clones are present, about four fifths being singletons, with the ten largest covering about 1.9%. With 3 bases removed from V and 5 bases from J, the gap between germline ends came to 11 bases. In germline, CDR1 is LGHNA, CDR2 YNFKEQ. This CDR3 is built from 14 residues. The count of this clone is one. Its specificity is unknown. Among the donors, all were healthy bone marrow donors. The chain is built from TRBV4-2 and TRBJ2-1; possible D gene TRBD2, 5 bases. The clonotype originates from a woman in her thirties or forties in good health and CMV-seronegative. The source material was PBMCs. CDR3 DNA sequence: TGTGCCAGCAGCCAGAGCGGACCGCACAATGAGCAGTTCTTC. Amino acids: CASSQSGPHNEQFF.